This record covers a single T cell receptor (beta chain). Its cognate antigen is unknown. This record belongs to a study of cytomegalovirus exposure and HLA in healthy donors. Whole-study findings and limits: HLA restriction was apparent for most CMV-associated TCR beta chains in a later analysis. Immune exposure information comprised only CMV serostatus. In a later analysis, a missense DCLRE1C variant was linked to TCR beta V- and J-gene trimming.

Germline V CDR1 and CDR2: SEHNR, FQNEAQ (reference sequence). With V trimmed by 4 bases and J by 10 bases, 10 bases remained unmatched. There are 15 residues in the CDR3. PCR was performed using 60 Vbeta and 13 Jbeta primers. This table comes from immunoSEQ multiplex PCR, and its TCRdb copy is limited to in-frame clones, with some not included. The table shows around 280,000 clones, with about 90% occurring only once. The sample taken for sequencing was PBMCs. This receptor was obtained from a woman between 18 and 30 years old in good health and CMV-seronegative. V is TRBV7-9 and J is TRBJ1-4; TRBD1 aligns across 9 bases. The CDR3 region is CASSSTGGAEGKLFF. In DNA, the CDR3 is TGTGCCAGCAGCTCCACAGGGGGCGCGGAAGGAAAACTGTTTTTT.